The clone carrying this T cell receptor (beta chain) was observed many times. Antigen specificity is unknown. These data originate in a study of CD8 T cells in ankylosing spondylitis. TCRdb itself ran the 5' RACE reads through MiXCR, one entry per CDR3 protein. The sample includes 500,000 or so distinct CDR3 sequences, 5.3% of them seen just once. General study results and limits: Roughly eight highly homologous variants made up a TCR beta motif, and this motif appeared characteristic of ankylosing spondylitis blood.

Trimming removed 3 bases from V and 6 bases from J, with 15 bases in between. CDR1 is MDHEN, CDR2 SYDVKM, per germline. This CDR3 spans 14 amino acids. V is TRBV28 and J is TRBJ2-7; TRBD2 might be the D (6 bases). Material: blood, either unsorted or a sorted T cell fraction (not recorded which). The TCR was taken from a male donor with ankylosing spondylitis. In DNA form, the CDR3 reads TGTGCCAGCAGTTTCGGGGAGGAGACATTCGAGCAGTACTTC. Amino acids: CASSFGEETFEQYF.